This T cell receptor beta chain was documented in a study of shared clonotypes between healthy human individuals. Selected positively for CCR7 and CD45RO-negative, naive CD8 cells excluded terminally differentiated effector memory CD45RA+ cells. The authors distributed each subset's genomic DNA evenly over several immunoSEQ plates. Data came from immunoSEQ multiplex PCR; TCRdb stores just in-frame clones and leaves some out. Found here are roughly 2.1 million clones, roughly 91% of them singletons; the top ten hold 1.5% to 2%. Remarks on this clone: Antigen specificity is unknown.

Findings of the study overall: Some clonotypes were shared by all four sorted-subset donors, while others were not shared. The non-shared ones had lower generation probabilities than the shared ones.

This receptor was taken from a man between 18 and 35 years old in good health. Some clones in this sample may be carry-over from other donors' samples. Sequencing input: naive CD8+ T cells from PBMCs.

The CDR3 protein is CASSPDGSTDTQYF. CDR3 DNA: TGTGCCAGCAGCCCGGATGGCTCCACAGATACGCAGTATTTT. This sequence joins TRBV6-5 and TRBJ2-3; D unresolved. CDR3 size: 14 residues. Trimming took 6 bases from V and 2 from J, leaving 12 bases between them. CDR1 and CDR2 (germline): MNHEY, SVGAGI.